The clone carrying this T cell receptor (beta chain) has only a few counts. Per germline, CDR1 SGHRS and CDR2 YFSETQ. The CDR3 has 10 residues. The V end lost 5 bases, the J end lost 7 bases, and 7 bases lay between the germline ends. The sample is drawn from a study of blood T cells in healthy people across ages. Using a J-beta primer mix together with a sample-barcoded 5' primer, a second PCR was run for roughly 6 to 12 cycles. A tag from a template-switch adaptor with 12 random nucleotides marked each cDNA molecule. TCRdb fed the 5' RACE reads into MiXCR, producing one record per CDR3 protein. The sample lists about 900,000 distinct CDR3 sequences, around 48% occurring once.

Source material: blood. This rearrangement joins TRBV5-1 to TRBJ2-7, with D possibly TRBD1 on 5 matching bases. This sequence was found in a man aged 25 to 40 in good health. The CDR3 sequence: CASRGVEQYF. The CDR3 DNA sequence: TGCGCCAGCAGAGGGGTAGAGCAGTACTTC. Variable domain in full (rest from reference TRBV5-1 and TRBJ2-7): KAGVTQTPRYLIKTRGQQVTLSCSPISGHRSVSWYQQTPGQGLQFLFEYFSETQRNKGNFPGRFSGRQFSNSRSEMNVSTLELGDSALYLCASRGVEQYFGPGTRLTVT.